Detailed here is one TCR beta chain. The antigen is unknown. Tumor samples were taken before definitive surgery or chemotherapy. Germline lookup yields CDR1 SGDLS and CDR2 YYNGEE. The length of the CDR3 is 15 residues. V lost 4 bases, J lost 5 bases, and 16 bases lay in between. The data belong to a study of high-grade serous ovarian cancer treatment subgroups. Study-wide context: On average, roughly 14,000 reads and 7,494 unique TCR beta rearrangements were obtained per sample. The study's findings and limits: Tumors within one patient showed repertoire similarity of roughly 0.095 to 0.8. TCR relatedness rose with neoantigen level and trended with mutation load.

Here immunoSEQ multiplex PCR was the method, and the copy in TCRdb shows in-frame clones only, minus some. The sample records about 6,800 clones, roughly 79% being singletons. Input material: tumor tissue. The receptor was derived from a human donor with high-grade serous ovarian cancer. The chain links TRBV9 to TRBJ2-1; D remains ambiguous. Here the CDR3 reads CASSLRHGVNNEQFF. Here the CDR3 DNA reads TGTGCCAGCAGCCTCCGACATGGAGTGAACAATGAGCAGTTCTTC.